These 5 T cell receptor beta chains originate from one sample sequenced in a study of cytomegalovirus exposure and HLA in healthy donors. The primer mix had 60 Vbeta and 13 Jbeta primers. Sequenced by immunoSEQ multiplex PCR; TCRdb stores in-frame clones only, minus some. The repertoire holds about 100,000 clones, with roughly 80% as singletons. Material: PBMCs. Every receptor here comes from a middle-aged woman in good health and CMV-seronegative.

The DNA for the CDR3 is TGTGCCAGCAGCTCCGTGTTCTACGAGCAGTACTTC. It codes for CASSSVFYEQYF. This chain connects TRBV7-8 to TRBJ2-7; D not resolved. The CDR3 has 12 amino acids. CDR1 SGHVS and CDR2 FQNEAQ come from the germline V gene. V gave up 4 bases and J gave up 3 bases, with 7 bases separating them.

The CDR3 is CASSTYWTATEAFF. The CDR3 DNA is TGTGCCAGCAGCACCTATTGGACAGCCACTGAAGCTTTCTTT. The chain recombines TRBV5-4 with TRBJ1-1, with a tentative D call TRBD1 (6 bases). The CDR3 sequence is 14 residues long. V lost 4 bases and J lost 4, with 14 bases in between. Germline CDR1 and CDR2: SGHNT and YYREEE (reference sequence).

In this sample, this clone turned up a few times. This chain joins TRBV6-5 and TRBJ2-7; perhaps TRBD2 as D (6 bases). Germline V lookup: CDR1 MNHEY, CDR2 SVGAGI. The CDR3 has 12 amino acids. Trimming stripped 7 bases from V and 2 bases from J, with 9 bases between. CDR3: CASIREAYEQYF. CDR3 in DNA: TGTGCCAGCATAAGGGAGGCCTACGAGCAGTACTTC.

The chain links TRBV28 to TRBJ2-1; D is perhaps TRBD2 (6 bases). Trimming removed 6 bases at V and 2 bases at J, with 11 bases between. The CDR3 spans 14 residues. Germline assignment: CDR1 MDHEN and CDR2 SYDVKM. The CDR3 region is CASRRLGPYNEQFF. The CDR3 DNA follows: TGTGCCAGCAGACGACTAGGTCCCTACAATGAGCAGTTCTTC.

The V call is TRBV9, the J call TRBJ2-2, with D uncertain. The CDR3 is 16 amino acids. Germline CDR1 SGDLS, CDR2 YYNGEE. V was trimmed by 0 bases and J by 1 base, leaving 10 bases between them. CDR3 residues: CASSVAEDRNTGELFF. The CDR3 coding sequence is TGTGCCAGCAGCGTAGCTGAGGATAGGAACACCGGGGAGCTGTTTTTT.